One sample yielded the 21 T cell receptor beta chains listed below, sequenced in a study of blood T cell repertoires in COVID-19. The protocol was immunoSEQ multiplex PCR, while the TCRdb copy is restricted to in-frame clones and leaves out a portion. Of approximately 500,000 clones in the sample, roughly 88% were seen once. The source material was peripheral blood. The receptors here all came from a human donor in a cohort sampled during active COVID-19.

V is TRBV6-5 and J is TRBJ2-7; unclear D gene. CDR1 and CDR2 from the germline V gene are MNHEY and SVGAGI. Trimming shortened V by 7 bases and J by 3 bases, and 13 bases separated the two germline ends. CDR3 length equals 13 residues. The CDR3 is CASTPPPYYEQYF. CDR3 coding DNA: TGTGCCAGCACACCTCCCCCCTACTACGAGCAGTACTTC.

The chain has TRBV19 and TRBJ1-1; no reliable D call. Germline V gene lookup returns CDR1 LNHDA and CDR2 SQIVND (reference sequence). The length of the CDR3 is 14 residues. Deletions cut 7 bases from V and 1 base from J, with 13 bases between. The CDR3: CASTRTSWNTEAFF. DNA for the CDR3: TGTGCCAGTACGCGTACCTCTTGGAACACTGAAGCTTTCTTT.

This chain uses TRBV15 with TRBJ2-1; 9 bases match TRBD1. Germline V lookup: CDR1 LNHNV, CDR2 YYDKDF (reference sequence). Losses at the gene ends were 5 bases for V and 5 bases for J; bases not matched to a gene: 7. The CDR3 extends over 15 amino acids. CDR3 residues: CATSPLGQGNNEQFF. The CDR3 DNA follows: TGTGCCACCAGCCCATTGGGACAGGGAAACAATGAGCAGTTCTTC.

V gene TRBV5-4 combines with J gene TRBJ1-2, with no clear D. The CDR3 loop spans 13 amino acids. The V gene lost 6 bases and the J gene lost 4 bases, with 13 bases spanning the gap. Germline CDR1 and CDR2: SGHNT and YYREEE (reference sequence). This chain's CDR3 is CASTLAGSYGYTF. CDR3 bases: TGTGCCAGCACCCTGGCAGGTAGCTATGGCTACACCTTC.

This chain uses TRBV28 with TRBJ1-1; 8 bases align to TRBD1. The CDR3 covers 15 residues. Looked up from germline, CDR1 is MDHEN and CDR2 is SYDVKM. The V and J ends lost 6 bases and 5 bases, in that order; junction bases with no gene match: 11. CDR3 amino acids: CASSLGPTGDTEAFF. CDR3 coding DNA: TGTGCCAGCAGCCTGGGCCCGACAGGGGATACTGAAGCTTTCTTT. The whole variable domain, remainder taken from reference TRBV28 and TRBJ1-1, is DVKVTQSSRYLVKRTGEKVFLECVQDMDHENMFWYRQDPGLGLRLIYFSYDVKMKEKGDIPEGYSVSREKKERFSLILESASTNQTSMYLCASSLGPTGDTEAFFGQGTRLTVV.

The V gene is TRBV5-1, the J gene TRBJ1-1, with 7 bases aligning to TRBD1. CDR3 length: 13 amino acids. The germline V gene has CDR1 SGHRS and CDR2 YFSETQ. Germline trimming cut 2 bases from V and 8 bases from J; bases unmatched to any gene: 6. CDR3 sequence reads: CASSFDRATEAFF. The CDR3 DNA reads as TGCGCCAGCAGCTTCGACAGGGCCACGGAAGCTTTCTTT.

The rearrangement uses TRBV15 and TRBJ2-7; 10 bases agree with TRBD2. In germline, CDR1 is LNHNV, CDR2 YYDKDF (reference sequence). V lost 1 base, J lost 3 bases, and 6 bases stayed unmatched. This CDR3 spans 16 amino acids. CDR3 residues: CATSRVGSGGGYEQYF. The CDR3 DNA follows: TGTGCCACCAGCAGAGTTGGCAGCGGGGGGGGCTACGAGCAGTACTTC.

The CDR3 loop reads CASSSLGLAGVSSYNEQFF. In DNA form, the CDR3 reads TGTGCCAGCAGCTCGCTGGGACTAGCGGGAGTTTCCTCCTACAATGAGCAGTTCTTC. The rearrangement uses TRBV13 and TRBJ2-1; 14 bases are shared with TRBD2. Germline assignment: CDR1 PRHDT and CDR2 FYEKMQ (reference sequence). The CDR3 runs to 19 residues. The ends lost 4 bases at V and 0 bases at J; junction bases unmatched: 8.

The V gene is TRBV11-1, the J gene TRBJ2-1; D is unclear. Germline assignment: CDR1 SGHAT and CDR2 FQDESV (reference sequence). The CDR3 runs to 14 residues. The V and J ends lost 4 bases and 2 bases respectively, with 9 bases between them. The CDR3 loop is CASSSRRTYNEQFF. In DNA, the CDR3 is TGTGCCAGCAGCTCCAGAAGAACCTACAATGAGCAGTTCTTC.

The chain links TRBV4-2 to TRBJ2-6; D might be TRBD1 (6 bases). Trimming cost V 4 bases and J 2 bases, with 6 bases left between them. This CDR3 spans 14 amino acids. Germline CDR1 and CDR2: LGHNA and YNFKEQ. The CDR3 reads CASSPGAGANVLTF. CDR3 DNA sequence: TGTGCCAGCAGCCCAGGGGCTGGGGCCAACGTCCTGACTTTC.

The genes are TRBV30 and TRBJ1-3; no definite D call. V was trimmed by 5 bases and J by 0 bases, leaving 8 bases between them. The CDR3 contains 13 residues. Per the germline V gene, CDR1 is GTSNPN and CDR2 is SVGIG (reference sequence). This CDR3 reads CAWAPSSGNTIYF. CDR3 in DNA: TGTGCCTGGGCACCGAGCTCTGGAAACACCATATATTTT.

The chain links TRBV28 to TRBJ1-1; D is possibly TRBD1 (6 bases). Germline-derived CDR1 and CDR2 are MDHEN and SYDVKM. V lost 1 base, J lost 4 bases, and 13 bases lay in between. This CDR3 has 15 residues. The CDR3 protein is CASSLLGAGTTEAFF. The CDR3 region has the DNA TGTGCCAGCAGTTTATTGGGGGCCGGGACCACTGAAGCTTTCTTT.

The V call is TRBV6-4, the J call TRBJ2-2, with 8 positions matching TRBD1. The CDR3 contains 15 residues. V lost 5 bases, J lost 0 bases, and 2 bases stayed unmatched. Germline V gene lookup returns CDR1 MRHNA and CDR2 SNTAGT. The CDR3 loop reads CASSRDRSNTGELFF. The CDR3 DNA reads as TGTGCCAGCAGTAGGGACAGGTCGAACACCGGGGAGCTGTTTTTT.

This sequence joins TRBV28 and TRBJ1-1, with 8 bases identical to TRBD1. This CDR3 is built from 18 residues. CDR1 is MDHEN and CDR2 is SYDVKM in the germline V gene. The trim removed 6 bases at V and 1 base at J, leaving 16 bases unmatched. CDR3 DNA sequence: TGTGCCAGCAGGACTGAAACAGGGGGTTGGCCCGGGAACACTGAAGCTTTCTTT. This codes for CASRTETGGWPGNTEAFF.

V gene TRBV19 combines with J gene TRBJ1-2, with 7 bases aligning to TRBD1. The ends lost 7 bases at V and 4 bases at J; junction bases unmatched: 12. This CDR3 has 15 amino acids. Germline CDR1 is LNHDA and CDR2 is SQIVND (reference sequence). CDR3 protein: CASNPTGARGYGYTF. In DNA, the CDR3 is TGTGCCAGTAACCCCACAGGGGCGCGGGGCTATGGCTACACCTTC.

CDR3 amino acids: CATSDPARGSEQYF. The CDR3 bases are TGTGCCACCAGTGATCCCGCCCGTGGCTCCGAGCAGTACTTC. The V call is TRBV24-1, the J call TRBJ2-7, with D unclear. The V gene's germline CDR1 is KGHDR and CDR2 SFDVKD. The CDR3 loop spans 14 amino acids. Trimming left V 3 bases short and J 6 bases short, with 14 bases between.

The V and J genes are TRBV9 and TRBJ2-2, with TRBD1 identical over 9 bases. Germline lookup yields CDR1 SGDLS and CDR2 YYNGEE. J gave up 5 bases and V 3 bases, and 5 bases lay outside the gene matches. This CDR3 region has 15 residues. The CDR3 spells CASSAGTGRTGELFF. The CDR3 bases are TGTGCCAGCAGCGCAGGGACAGGGAGAACCGGGGAGCTGTTTTTT.

V gene TRBV11-1 combines with J gene TRBJ2-2; D is possibly TRBD1 (5 bases). Deletions cut 3 bases from V and 4 bases from J, with 12 bases between. The CDR3 totals 15 residues. CDR1 and CDR2 from the germline V gene are SGHAT and FQDESV (reference sequence). The CDR3: CASSLRQGTTGELFF. CDR3 bases: TGTGCCAGCAGCTTGAGGCAGGGAACCACCGGGGAGCTGTTTTTT. Looking up the rest from reference TRBV11-1 and TRBJ2-2 gives the full variable domain: EAEVAQSPRYKITEKSQAVAFWCDPISGHATLYWYRQILGQGPELLVQFQDESVVDDSQLPKDRFSAERLKGVDSTLKIQPAELGDSAMYLCASSLRQGTTGELFFGEGSRLTVL.

The genes are TRBV5-5 and TRBJ2-5; the D is unclear. Germline V gives CDR1 SGHKS, CDR2 YYEKEE (reference sequence). This CDR3 contains 14 residues. Trimming pared 1 base from V and 1 base from J, leaving 8 bases between. The CDR3 nucleotides read TGTGCCAGCAGCTTGCGTTCTACCCAAGAGACCCAGTACTTC. Encoded protein: CASSLRSTQETQYF.

This clone has only one observation. The CDR3 DNA sequence: TGTGCCAGTAGTTCAGGGGCCAAGGAGGCCGGGGAGCTGTTTTTT. Amino acid sequence: CASSSGAKEAGELFF. The J gene is TRBJ2-2, the V gene TRBV19; the D gene is possibly TRBD1 (6 bases). This CDR3 spans 15 amino acids. V dropped 5 bases and J dropped 6 bases, with 16 bases sitting between them. Germline V gives CDR1 LNHDA, CDR2 SQIVND (reference sequence).

The chain combines TRBV27 with TRBJ1-1; D is unresolved. The germline CDR1 and CDR2 sequences are MNHEY and SMNVEV (reference sequence). The CDR3 is 14 residues long. The V and J ends lost 1 base and 5 bases respectively, with 11 bases between them. CDR3 coding DNA: TGTGCCAGCAGTTTATTGGTCCTAGGTACTGAAGCTTTCTTT. It encodes CASSLLVLGTEAFF.